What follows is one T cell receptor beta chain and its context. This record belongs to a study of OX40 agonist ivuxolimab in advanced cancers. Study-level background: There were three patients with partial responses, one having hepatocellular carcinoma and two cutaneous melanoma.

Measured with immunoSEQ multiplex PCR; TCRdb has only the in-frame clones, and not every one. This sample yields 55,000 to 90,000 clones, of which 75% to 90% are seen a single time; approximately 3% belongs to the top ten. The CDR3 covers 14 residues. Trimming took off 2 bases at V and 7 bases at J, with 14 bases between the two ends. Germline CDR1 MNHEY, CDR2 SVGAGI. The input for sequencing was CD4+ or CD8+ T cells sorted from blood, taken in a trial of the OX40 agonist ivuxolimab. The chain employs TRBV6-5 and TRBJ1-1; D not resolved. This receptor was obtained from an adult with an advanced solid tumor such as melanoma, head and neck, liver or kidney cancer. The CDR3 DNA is TGTGCCAGCAGTTACCGGGTTGACGCTAGTGAAGCTTTCTTT. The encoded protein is CASSYRVDASEAFF.